Following are 6 T cell receptor beta chains from one sample sequenced in a study of shared clonotypes between healthy human individuals. Generated by immunoSEQ multiplex PCR, the TCRdb table keeps only in-frame clones and is missing some. The sample lists roughly 2.5 million clones, roughly 92% seen once, with around 0.14% in the top ten. The specimen was naive CD4+ T cells sorted from blood. As to subset: CD45RA+ positively selected. The receptor source for this set is a man aged 18 to 29 in good health.

The genes are TRBV6-6 and TRBJ1-6, with 9 bases matching TRBD1. This CDR3 region has 12 residues. After removal of 6 bases from V and 14 bases from J, the junction contained 5 bases not matched to a gene. Germline V gives CDR1 MNHNY, CDR2 SVGAGI (reference sequence). The CDR3 DNA follows: TGTGCCAGCAGCTTCGACAGGGGGGCCCTCCACTTT. It is translated as CASSFDRGALHF.

V usage is TRBV27 and J usage is TRBJ2-3; 9 positions agree with TRBD1. The V segment lost 6 bases and the J segment 6 bases; nucleotides outside the gene matches: 7. Germline CDR1 is MNHEY and CDR2 is SMNVEV (reference sequence). The CDR3 has 14 residues. The CDR3 coding sequence is TGTGCCAGCAGGAAAGGGACAGGGTGGGATACGCAGTATTTT. This sequence encodes CASRKGTGWDTQYF.

This chain links TRBV7-2 with TRBJ2-5; a weak D match, TRBD1 (6 bases). V gave up 4 bases and J gave up 5 bases, with 11 bases separating them. Per germline, CDR1 SGHTA and CDR2 FQGNSA. The length of the CDR3 is 13 residues. The CDR3 reads CASSSLGAETQYF. Written as DNA, the CDR3 is TGTGCCAGCAGCTCCCTGGGGGCGGAGACCCAGTACTTC.

The CDR3 region has the DNA TGTGCCAGCAGCTTGGCAGGGAAGGGTGGCTACACCTTC. It encodes CASSLAGKGGYTF. This chain uses TRBV5-6 with TRBJ1-2; D might be TRBD1 (5 bases). The V gene lost 0 bases and the J gene lost 7 bases, with 10 bases spanning the gap. The CDR3 runs to 13 residues. Germline lookup yields CDR1 SGHDT and CDR2 YYEEEE. Variable domain in full (rest from reference TRBV5-6 and TRBJ1-2): DAGVTQSPTHLIKTRGQQVTLRCSPKSGHDTVSWYQQALGQGPQFIFQYYEEEERQRGNFPDRFSGHQFPNYSSELNVNALLLGDSALYLCASSLAGKGGYTFGSGTRLTVV.

The rearrangement uses TRBV5-1 and TRBJ1-6; D is ambiguous. The germline gives CDR1 SGHRS, CDR2 YFSETQ. V shed 0 bases and J shed 6 bases, with 13 bases lying between them. This CDR3 has 16 residues. As DNA, the CDR3 is TGCGCCAGCAGCTTGGGTGGGGAGACGAGTAATTCACCCCTCCACTTT. Protein: CASSLGGETSNSPLHF.

This rearrangement joins TRBV30 to TRBJ2-7; TRBD1 aligns across 9 bases. The CDR3 extends over 14 amino acids. V gave up 0 bases and J gave up 13 bases; unmatched junction bases: 13. From germline, CDR1 is GTSNPN and CDR2 SVGIG (reference sequence). CDR3 loop: CAWSVTGGVQFSYF. In nucleotides, the CDR3 is TGTGCCTGGAGTGTAACAGGGGGCGTGCAGTTTTCATACTTC. The full variable domain, with the rest looked up from reference TRBV30 and TRBJ2-7, is SQTIHQWPATLVQPVGSPLSLECTVEGTSNPNLYWYRQAAGRGLQLLFYSVGIGQISSEVPQNLSASRPQDRQFILSSKKLLLSDSGFYLCAWSVTGGVQFSYFGPGTRLTVT.